The 6 T cell receptor beta chains below all came from one sample that was sequenced in a study of shared clonotypes between healthy human individuals. TCRdb keeps only in-frame clones here, not all; method: immunoSEQ multiplex PCR. Among around 1.1 million clones listed, 70% to 85% were seen once. The sequenced sample was memory CD4+ T cells from PBMCs. The subset is: CD45RA-negative fraction. The receptor set was obtained from a man aged 18 to 30 in good health. Some clones in this sample may be carry-over from other donors' samples.

The V and J genes are TRBV27 and TRBJ1-2; no clear D. Germline V gene data show CDR1 as MNHEY and CDR2 as SMNVEV (reference sequence). V lost 6 bases to trimming and J lost 7 bases, with 21 bases between them. The CDR3 length is 15 residues. The CDR3 nucleotides read TGTGCCAGCAGCCTCGAGCCAGACCGGCCTCGTGGCTACACCTTC. Translating it yields CASSLEPDRPRGYTF.

Turning to this clone: Being one base from a much bigger clone, this may be a read error. The chain joins TRBV30 to TRBJ1-5, with a possible D match to TRBD1 (6 bases). Trimming took off 2 bases at V and 9 bases at J, with 23 bases between the two ends. Germline V gives CDR1 GTSNPN, CDR2 SVGIG (reference sequence). The CDR3 is 16 residues long. The DNA of the CDR3 is TGTGCCTGGAGTAGGCGGGACAATGGCTGGTGGGGGCCCCAGCATTTT. It translates to CAWSRRDNGWWGPQHF.

In this sample, this clone turned up a few times. V usage is TRBV5-4 and J usage is TRBJ1-3; unclear D gene. The CDR3 contains 13 residues. CDR1 is SGHNT, CDR2 YYREEE, per germline (reference sequence). The germline V and J ends were trimmed by 4 bases and 0 bases, with 5 bases remaining between them. The CDR3 DNA reads as TGTGCCAGCAGCCACCCCTCTGGAAACACCATATATTTT. It yields the protein CASSHPSGNTIYF.

A single count supports this clone. The chain has TRBV25-1 and TRBJ1-2, with a tentative D call TRBD1 (5 bases). In germline, CDR1 is MGHDK, CDR2 SYGVNS. The CDR3 loop spans 14 amino acids. Trimming pared 2 bases from V and 2 bases from J, leaving 9 bases between. CDR3 protein: CASSEPGRNYGYTF. The DNA of the CDR3 is TGTGCCAGCAGTGAACCGGGACGGAACTATGGCTACACCTTC.

V gene TRBV4-1 combines with J gene TRBJ2-2; possible D gene TRBD2, 7 bases. The V end lost 4 bases, the J end lost 4 bases, and 16 bases lay between the germline ends. Per germline, CDR1 MGHRA and CDR2 YSYEKL. The CDR3 runs to 16 residues. The DNA of the CDR3 is TGCGCCAGCAGCCCCGTCCGGGGGGCGGCCACCGGGGAGCTGTTTTTT. It is translated as CASSPVRGAATGELFF.

This clone has only one observation. CDR3 loop: CASSGQRLLQETQYF. CDR3 coding DNA: TGTGCCAGCAGCGGACAGAGACTTTTACAAGAGACCCAGTACTTC. The rearrangement links TRBV28 to TRBJ2-5; a weak D match, TRBD1 (6 bases). V gave up 6 bases and J gave up 2 bases, with 16 bases separating them. This CDR3 has 15 residues. Per germline, CDR1 MDHEN and CDR2 SYDVKM.